These 24 T cell receptor beta chains were sequenced from one sample in a study of blood T cell repertoires in COVID-19. Sequencing used immunoSEQ multiplex PCR; TCRdb keeps in-frame clones, though not all of them. The sample has fewer than 350,000 clones, less than 85% seen once. The material sequenced was PBMCs or T cells enriched from blood (not recorded which). The receptors were gathered from a woman in her twenties or thirties who had been exposed to COVID-19.

The gene calls are TRBV9 and TRBJ1-2, with D possibly TRBD1 on 5 matching bases. CDR1 and CDR2 (germline): SGDLS, YYNGEE. Trimming pared 3 bases from V and 3 bases from J, leaving 18 bases between. This CDR3 is built from 16 residues. The CDR3 reads CASSAYGGGPDYGYTF. In nucleotides, the CDR3 is TGTGCCAGCAGCGCCTATGGGGGGGGACCTGACTATGGCTACACCTTC.

The rearrangement joins TRBV5-1 to TRBJ1-1; no clear D gene. Germline V gene sequence: CDR1 SGHRS, CDR2 YFSETQ. Trimming shortened V by 1 base and J by 1 base, and 5 bases separated the two germline ends. CDR3 length equals 13 residues. For the CDR3, the DNA is TGCGCCAGCAGCTTGTGGCAGAACACTGAAGCTTTCTTT. The encoded protein is CASSLWQNTEAFF.

The rearrangement uses TRBV6-5 and TRBJ1-5; 11 bases map to TRBD1. The V gene end was trimmed by 6 bases and the J gene end by 5 bases; junction bases not matched to a gene: 6. The germline gives CDR1 MNHEY, CDR2 SVGAGI. This CDR3 is 15 amino acids long. For the CDR3, the DNA is TGTGCCAGCAGAGCCATGGGACAGGGGGATCAGCCCCAGCATTTT. Protein product: CASRAMGQGDQPQHF.

The chain joins TRBV5-1 to TRBJ2-2, with D maybe TRBD1 (7 bases). Germline CDR1 is SGHRS and CDR2 is YFSETQ. This CDR3 contains 16 residues. Trimming removed 4 bases at V and 3 bases at J, with 16 bases between. This CDR3 reads CASSPTGRRDTGELFF. DNA of the CDR3: TGCGCCAGCAGCCCGACAGGGAGGAGGGACACCGGGGAGCTGTTTTTT.

The chain joins TRBV18 to TRBJ2-3; 11 positions agree with TRBD1. CDR3 length: 14 residues. V was pared by 1 base and J by 11 bases, with 5 bases of the junction left unmatched. Germline values: CDR1 KGHSH, CDR2 LQKENI. In DNA form, the CDR3 reads TGTGCCAGCTCACCACAGGACAGGGGGCTTTGGCAGTATTTT. Protein sequence: CASSPQDRGLWQYF. The variable domain in full, completed from reference TRBV18 and TRBJ2-3, reads NAGVMQNPRHLVRRRGQEARLRCSPMKGHSHVYWYRQLPEEGLKFMVYLQKENIIDESGMPKERFSAEFPKEGPSILRIQQVVRGDSAAYFCASSPQDRGLWQYFGPGTRLTVL.

V and J are TRBV25-1 and TRBJ1-6; D gene ambiguous. The CDR3 contains 14 residues. Germline CDR1 reads MGHDK; CDR2 reads SYGVNS. Trimming cost V 0 bases and J 5 bases, with 5 bases left between them. CDR3 region: CASSEYRDNSPLHF. The CDR3 coding sequence is TGTGCCAGCAGTGAATATCGCGATAATTCACCCCTCCACTTT.

The V gene is TRBV30, the J gene TRBJ2-7; 10 nucleotides match TRBD2. The length of the CDR3 is 16 residues. The J segment lost 3 bases and the V segment lost 1 base, leaving 9 bases of the junction unmatched. The germline gives CDR1 GTSNPN, CDR2 SVGIG (reference sequence). CDR3 region: CAWSAHLSGRIYEQYF. The CDR3 region has the DNA TGTGCCTGGAGTGCCCACCTTAGCGGGAGGATCTACGAGCAGTACTTC.

The V call is TRBV13, the J call TRBJ1-1, with 7 bases fitting TRBD1. V shed 4 bases, J shed 4 bases, and the junction held 3 bases outside the gene matches. Germline CDR1 and CDR2: PRHDT and FYEKMQ (reference sequence). The CDR3 is made up of 13 amino acids. The CDR3 loop reads CASSSNRGTEAFF. The CDR3 DNA reads as TGTGCCAGCAGCTCCAACAGGGGCACTGAAGCTTTCTTT. Combining the CDR3 with reference TRBV13 and TRBJ1-1 gives the whole variable domain AAGVIQSPRHLIKEKRETATLKCYPIPRHDTVYWYQQGPGQDPQFLISFYEKMQSDKGSIPDRFSAQQFSDYHSELNMSSLELGDSALYFCASSSNRGTEAFFGQGTRLTVV.

The chain employs TRBV13 and TRBJ2-7; TRBD2 aligns across 10 bases. Germline-derived CDR1 and CDR2 are PRHDT and FYEKMQ (reference sequence). V trimming: 5 bases; J trimming: 3 bases; junction bases outside the gene matches: 7. This CDR3 is built from 15 residues. CDR3 in DNA: TGTGCCAGCAGCACCCGGACTAGCGGCCGCTACGAGCAGTACTTC. It translates to CASSTRTSGRYEQYF.

The CDR3 bases are TGTGCCAGCAGTTTTGCGGGTCTCCCCGGGGAGCTGTTTTTT. This sequence encodes CASSFAGLPGELFF. This chain connects TRBV27 to TRBJ2-2; tentatively, D is TRBD2 (5 bases). Trimming pared 3 bases from V and 6 bases from J, leaving 11 bases between. The germline CDR1 and CDR2 sequences are MNHEY and SMNVEV (reference sequence). The CDR3 is 14 residues long.

V usage is TRBV12-3 or TRBV12-4 and J usage is TRBJ1-2; TRBD1 matches 9 bases. The CDR3 is 13 amino acids. V shed 5 bases and J 6 bases; nucleotides not matched to a gene: 4. CDR3 nucleotides: TGTGCCAGCAGTAAGGGACAGGGAGATGGCTACACCTTC. As protein: CASSKGQGDGYTF.

V usage is TRBV5-1 and J usage is TRBJ1-2, with TRBD1 as a possible D gene (6 bases). The CDR3 contains 14 residues. With 4 bases removed from V and 4 bases from J, the gap between germline ends came to 14 bases. Germline lookup yields CDR1 SGHRS and CDR2 YFSETQ. CDR3 in DNA: TGCGCCAGCAGCCTAATACAGGGCGTCTATGGCTACACCTTC. Translated: CASSLIQGVYGYTF.

The chain joins TRBV2 to TRBJ1-3; 7 nucleotides match TRBD1. CDR3 length equals 14 residues. Germline trimming cut 4 bases from V and 3 bases from J; bases unmatched to any gene: 3. The germline CDR1 and CDR2 sequences are SNHLY and FYNNEI. The CDR3 spells CASSGRGRGNTIYF. The CDR3 coding sequence is TGTGCCAGCAGTGGAAGGGGGCGTGGAAACACCATATATTTT.

The sample holds a few counts of this clone. The chain carries TRBV9 and TRBJ2-1, with 9 positions matching TRBD2. CDR3 length equals 16 residues. The ends lost 6 bases at V and 1 base at J; junction bases unmatched: 8. Germline values: CDR1 SGDLS, CDR2 YYNGEE. CDR3 loop: CASTTLAGGSYNEQFF. CDR3 nucleotides: TGTGCCAGCACCACCTTGGCGGGGGGGTCCTACAATGAGCAGTTCTTC.

This rearrangement joins TRBV3-1 (or the pseudogene TRBV3-2) to TRBJ1-3, with D unclear. V was clipped by 1 base and J by 0 bases, with 16 bases between them. The CDR3 runs to 18 residues. Germline assignment: CDR1 LGHDT and CDR2 YNNKEL (reference sequence). This CDR3 is CASSQVSGRTSSGNTIYF. CDR3 nucleotide sequence: TGTGCCAGCAGCCAAGTGTCCGGCCGGACTAGCTCTGGAAACACCATATATTTT.

This chain connects TRBV28 to TRBJ1-5; D is unresolved. The V gene lost 6 bases and the J gene lost 7 bases, with 13 bases spanning the gap. The CDR3 sequence is 13 residues long. The germline CDR1 and CDR2 sequences are MDHEN and SYDVKM. The DNA of the CDR3 is TGTGCCAGCAGCCTTCCGGGAGACCAGCCCCAGCATTTT. Protein product: CASSLPGDQPQHF.

The CDR3 is CASRPAGTGGYQPQHF. For the CDR3, the DNA is TGTGCCAGCAGGCCGGCCGGGACAGGGGGCTATCAGCCCCAGCATTTT. The V gene is TRBV27, the J gene TRBJ1-5, with 12 bases that match TRBD1. V lost 6 bases and J lost 5; bases outside the gene matches: 8. This CDR3 is 16 amino acids long. Germline values: CDR1 MNHEY, CDR2 SMNVEV (reference sequence).

CDR3 sequence (DNA): TGTGCCTGGAGTAACGGACAGGGGAATGCTGAAGCTTTCTTT. Protein product: CAWSNGQGNAEAFF. This rearrangement joins TRBV30 to TRBJ1-1, with 9 bases fitting TRBD1. Germline V gene data show CDR1 as GTSNPN and CDR2 as SVGIG (reference sequence). The J segment lost 6 bases and the V segment lost 2 bases, leaving 7 bases of the junction unmatched. CDR3 length: 14 amino acids. The variable domain in full, completed from reference TRBV30 and TRBJ1-1, reads SQTIHQWPATLVQPVGSPLSLECTVEGTSNPNLYWYRQAAGRGLQLLFYSVGIGQISSEVPQNLSASRPQDRQFILSSKKLLLSDSGFYLCAWSNGQGNAEAFFGQGTRLTVV.

This clone was counted between two and nine times. V and J are TRBV12-5 and TRBJ1-5, with unresolved D. Germline V lookup: CDR1 LGHNT, CDR2 FRNRAP. The CDR3 runs 15 residues. V gave up 0 bases and J gave up 4 bases, with 10 bases separating them. CDR3 amino acids: CASGLVEGSNQPQHF. The CDR3 coding sequence is TGTGCTAGTGGTTTGGTGGAGGGAAGTAATCAGCCCCAGCATTTT.

The chain uses TRBV6-5 and TRBJ2-3; 9 nucleotides match TRBD2. The CDR3 consists of 15 residues. Germline V gives CDR1 MNHEY, CDR2 SVGAGI. J was trimmed by 2 bases and V by 6 bases; bases with no gene match: 6. Written as DNA, the CDR3 is TGTGCCAGCAGGTCAAGCGGGGGGCTCACAGATACGCAGTATTTT. Translation: CASRSSGGLTDTQYF.

The chain couples TRBV27 to TRBJ1-2, with 8 nucleotides matching TRBD1. Germline V lookup: CDR1 MNHEY, CDR2 SMNVEV (reference sequence). The CDR3 has 14 amino acids. Trimming cost V 6 bases and J 4 bases; bases outside gene matches: 7. For the CDR3, the DNA is TGTGCCAGCAGAACGGACAGGGAAAGCTATGGCTACACCTTC. This sequence encodes CASRTDRESYGYTF.

The chain employs TRBV28 and TRBJ2-5; 9 bases match TRBD2. CDR3 length: 15 amino acids. Germline V CDR1 and CDR2: MDHEN, SYDVKM. J was trimmed by 1 base and V by 3 bases; bases with no gene match: 3. In DNA, the CDR3 is TGTGCCAGCAGTTTCTGGCGGGGGGGCCAAGAGACCCAGTACTTC. It codes for CASSFWRGGQETQYF. Filled out from reference TRBV28 and TRBJ2-5, the complete variable domain reads DVKVTQSSRYLVKRTGEKVFLECVQDMDHENMFWYRQDPGLGLRLIYFSYDVKMKEKGDIPEGYSVSREKKERFSLILESASTNQTSMYLCASSFWRGGQETQYFGPGTRLLVL.

The chain has TRBV5-8 and TRBJ1-5, with D uncertain. With 2 bases removed from V and 0 bases from J, the gap between germline ends came to 3 bases. The CDR3 spans 13 residues. Germline CDR1 reads SGHTS; CDR2 reads YDEGEE. The CDR3 coding sequence is TGTGCCAGCAGCTTCCGTAGCAATCAGCCCCAGCATTTT. Residues: CASSFRSNQPQHF.

The CDR3 sequence: CATQGHGDTEAFF. As DNA, the CDR3 is TGTGCCACCCAGGGACATGGTGACACTGAAGCTTTCTTT. This chain uses TRBV28 with TRBJ1-1, with a possible D match to TRBD1 (6 bases). The V and J ends lost 10 bases and 3 bases respectively, with 15 bases between them. CDR3 length: 13 amino acids. Per the germline V gene, CDR1 is MDHEN and CDR2 is SYDVKM.